These 5 T cell receptor beta chains were all obtained from the same sample, sequenced in a study of cytomegalovirus exposure and HLA in healthy donors. In the PCR, 60 Vbeta and 13 Jbeta primers were used. The data were produced by immunoSEQ multiplex PCR, yet TCRdb's version contains in-frame clones alone and is incomplete. The table includes under 200,000 clones, 77% detected once. Material for sequencing was PBMCs. The receptors were sampled from a male donor in good health and CMV-seropositive.

The rearrangement joins TRBV6-6 to TRBJ2-6; a possible D gene is TRBD1 (6 bases). The CDR3 has 15 amino acids. Germline CDR1 and CDR2: MNHNY and SVGAGI (reference sequence). Trimming removed 7 bases from V and 4 bases from J, with 14 bases in between. In DNA form, the CDR3 reads TGTGCCAGCATTCAGGGGTTGAGGGGGGCCAACGTCCTGACTTTC. Protein: CASIQGLRGANVLTF.

This clone occurred a few times. V is TRBV2 and J is TRBJ1-2; D remains unclear. Germline CDR1 is SNHLY and CDR2 is FYNNEI. Trimming removed 6 bases from V and 7 bases from J, with 6 bases in between. The CDR3 runs to 10 residues. CDR3 in DNA: TGTGCCAGCAGGGCTGGTGGCTACACCTTC. The encoded protein is CASRAGGYTF. Full variable domain (outside the CDR3, taken from reference TRBV2 and TRBJ1-2): EPEVTQTPSHQVTQMGQEVILRCVPISNHLYFYWYRQILGQKVEFLVSFYNNEISEKSEIFDDQFSVERPDGSNFTLKIRSTKLEDSAMYFCASRAGGYTFGSGTRLTVV.

This chain joins TRBV7-8 and TRBJ2-5; possibly TRBD1 for D (5 bases). Germline V gives CDR1 SGHVS, CDR2 FQNEAQ. The length of the CDR3 is 15 residues. Trimming cost V 0 bases and J 2 bases, with 10 bases left between them. CDR3 in amino acids: CASSLAGRVQETQYF. CDR3 in DNA: TGTGCCAGCAGCTTAGCTGGCAGGGTTCAAGAGACCCAGTACTTC.

The rearrangement uses TRBV4-1 and TRBJ2-1, with TRBD1 as a possible D gene (5 bases). In germline, CDR1 is MGHRA, CDR2 YSYEKL. CDR3 length: 13 residues. Trimming removed 6 bases from V and 5 bases from J, with 11 bases in between. DNA of the CDR3: TGCGCCAGCAGGGGGCGCGGAGACAATGAGCAGTTCTTC. It is translated as CASRGRGDNEQFF.

This CDR3 is CASSQVRAGGTGELFF. In nucleotides, the CDR3 is TGCGCCAGCAGCCAAGTAAGAGCGGGAGGGACCGGGGAGCTGTTTTTT. The genes are TRBV4-3 and TRBJ2-2; 10 bases align to TRBD2. This CDR3 region has 16 residues. Germline lookup yields CDR1 LGHNA and CDR2 YSLEER. The V gene end was trimmed by 1 base and the J gene end by 5 bases; junction bases not matched to a gene: 4.